This T cell receptor beta chain was recovered during a study of control samples from healthy donors and cancer patients. The data were produced by immunoSEQ multiplex PCR, yet TCRdb's version contains in-frame clones alone and is incomplete. The data show 50,000 or so clones, 70% to 90% seen once. The CDR3 extends over 17 amino acids. Germline CDR1 reads MNHEY; CDR2 reads SMNVEV (reference sequence). V was clipped by 3 bases and J by 0 bases; unmatched bases: 6. Sequencing input: PBMCs. The sequence derives from a woman between 45 and 60 years old with lung cancer. J is TRBJ2-1 and V is TRBV27, with 9 positions matching TRBD2. The CDR3 DNA reads TGTGCCAGCAGTTTCAATAGCGGGGGTGACTCCTACAATGAGCAGTTCTTC. This translates into CASSFNSGGDSYNEQFF.